This T cell receptor beta chain originates from a study of beta chain features in type 1 diabetes. Study details: Patients did not differ from healthy donors in age, gender or cell yield. There were some 110 million sorted cells examined across all samples. Study results and caveats: In type 1 diabetes patients, VDJ junctions had fewer insertions; deletions at these junctions were more frequent. Shortening of TCRB CDR3s, moderate but significant, appeared in all four CD4+ subsets of Type 1 diabetes patients.

Each sorted fraction was over 95% pure. Of the isolated RNA, all was reverse transcribed, and so the sequenced material was expressed TCRB transcripts. TCRdb keeps only in-frame clones here, not all; method: immunoSEQ multiplex PCR. The sample shows 300,000 to 350,000 clones, around an eighth of them seen only once. A note on this clone: Antigen: not known.

Sequenced material: naive CD4+ T cells from blood. The clonotype originates from a woman aged 18 to 35 with type 1 diabetes.

The DNA for the CDR3 is TGTGCCAGCAGCTTGGCACATCCCGGGGGGAATGAGCAGTTCTTC. Its protein is CASSLAHPGGNEQFF. V gene TRBV5-4 combines with J gene TRBJ2-1; 7 bases line up with TRBD2. The CDR3 extends over 15 amino acids. Germline lookup yields CDR1 SGHNT and CDR2 YYREEE (reference sequence). V shed 0 bases, J shed 7 bases, and the junction held 7 bases outside the gene matches.